The 2 T cell receptor beta chains in this list originate from one sample, sequenced in a study of response to subunit inactivated influenza vaccine. TCRdb called the RT-PCR reads again in MiXCR, with one record for every CDR3 protein. Among around 520,000 distinct CDR3 sequences listed, less than 30% were seen once. The specimen was CD4+ T cells sorted from PBMCs, collected 5 days after vaccination. The origin of the receptors is a man aged 50 or older who received an inactivated influenza vaccine.

The chain links TRBV7-9 to TRBJ1-5, with 7 bases matching TRBD1. The trim removed 5 bases at V and 6 bases at J, leaving 7 bases unmatched. There are 14 residues in the CDR3. Germline V gene data show CDR1 as SEHNR and CDR2 as FQNEAQ (reference sequence). The CDR3 loop is CASSKTGDGQPQHF. Written as DNA, the CDR3 is TGTGCCAGCAGCAAAACAGGGGACGGTCAGCCCCAGCATTTT.

This clonotype has more than one count but fewer than ten. The chain is built from TRBV12-3 or TRBV12-4 and TRBJ1-1, with a weak D call TRBD1 (5 bases). V was shortened by 5 bases and J by 6 bases, with 16 bases between the two germline ends. This CDR3 contains 14 residues. The DNA of the CDR3 is TGTGCCAGCAGTAGAGTTGAGGGGCAGTCTGAAGCTTTCTTT. It yields the protein CASSRVEGQSEAFF.